This T cell receptor (beta chain) was identified during a study of early T cells in non-severe SARS-CoV-2 infection. MiXCR, run by TCRdb on the 5' RACE reads, gives a single entry per CDR3 protein. The sample contains approximately 30,000 distinct CDR3 sequences, about 6% of which appear only once. This clonotype was picked up many times. The antigen is unknown. Looked up from germline, CDR1 is KGHSH and CDR2 is LQKENI. Trimming cost V 0 bases and J 5 bases, with 10 bases left between them. The CDR3 covers 14 residues. Study-wide results and caveats: The study's VDJdb matching favored anti-spike CD8 responses and missed private and CD4 specificities.

This receptor was taken from an adult who was a healthcare worker with PCR-confirmed SARS-CoV-2 infection or an uninfected control (not recorded which). The chain joins TRBV18 to TRBJ2-5; TRBD2 is a possible D gene (5 bases). Sample: whole blood. The CDR3 is CASSPPGRRETQYF. CDR3 DNA sequence: TGTGCCAGCTCACCACCGGGCAGGAGGGAGACCCAGTACTTC. Complete variable domain (other parts from reference TRBV18 and TRBJ2-5): NAGVMQNPRHLVRRRGQEARLRCSPMKGHSHVYWYRQLPEEGLKFMVYLQKENIIDESGMPKERFSAEFPKEGPSILRIQQVVRGDSAAYFCASSPPGRRETQYFGPGTRLLVL.